Below, one TCR beta chain is given with its context. Looked up from germline, CDR1 is SEHNR and CDR2 is FQNEAQ (reference sequence). The V gene end was trimmed by 4 bases and the J gene end by 3 bases; junction bases not matched to a gene: 9. This CDR3 is 15 amino acids long. The data were obtained in a study of T cell changes during pregnancy in multiple sclerosis. TCRdb's table, derived via immunoSEQ multiplex PCR, lists solely in-frame clones and lacks some. The sample holds tens of thousands of clones, 90% seen once. The material sequenced was CD8+ T cells from peripheral blood mononuclear cells, taken in the first trimester of pregnancy. The clonotype originates from a female donor with multiple sclerosis, enrolled in a pregnancy study. The V call is TRBV7-9, the J call TRBJ2-7; 7 bases are a match to TRBD1. CDR3: CASSSRTGGDYEQYF. The CDR3 nucleotides are TGTGCCAGCAGCTCGAGGACAGGCGGCGACTACGAGCAGTACTTC.